This note documents a single T cell receptor beta chain sequence. The antigen remains undetermined. The CDR3 has 15 residues. From germline, CDR1 is LNHDA and CDR2 SQIVND (reference sequence). V was pared by 5 bases and J by 0 bases, with 12 bases between. This sample is part of a study of vaccination and CD4 T cells after COVID-19. The overall study: Cells received overlapping spike peptides from SARS-CoV-2, HCoV-NL63, HCoV-OC43 and HCoV-229E as stimulation.

Treatment of the sample: roughly 11-day PBMC culture with coronavirus spike peptide pools or control peptides (ViraFEST assay). Harvesting of the unexposed donor's CD4+ T cells predated the COVID-19 pandemic (2011-2018). With peptide pools, ViraFEST first expanded antigen-specific T cells and afterwards sequenced their TCRs. Cultured CD4+ T-cell DNA underwent Oncomine TCR Beta short-read sequencing. TCRdb reprocessed the PCR reads with MiXCR, giving one entry per CDR3 protein. There are 5,000 or so distinct CDR3 sequences in the sample; approximately 39% occur only once, and over 40% lies in the top ten.

This sequence was found in a human donor in good health. The sample was CD4+ T cells from blood, cultured in vitro. This chain uses TRBV19 with TRBJ2-3; D assignment may be TRBD1 or TRBD2 (5 bases each). The CDR3 reads CASSPGTVSTDTQYF. The CDR3 DNA is TGTGCCAGTAGTCCCGGGACGGTCAGCACAGATACGCAGTATTTT.